This T cell receptor beta chain was retrieved from a study of OX40 agonist ivuxolimab in advanced cancers. Sequencing used immunoSEQ multiplex PCR; TCRdb keeps in-frame clones, though not all of them. There are some 96,000 clones in the sample; 75% to 90% occur only once, and around 0.16% lies in the top ten. The CDR3 length is 16 residues. This chain links TRBV21-1 with TRBJ2-7; the table's D call of TRBD2 was not tested on the DNA. TRBV21-1 is described as a pseudogene. The specimen comprised CD4+ or CD8+ T cells sorted from blood, sampled in a trial of the OX40 agonist ivuxolimab. This clonotype originated in an adult with an advanced solid tumor such as melanoma, head and neck, liver or kidney cancer. The CDR3 sequence is CASIRRTSVISYEQYF. As DNA, the CDR3 is TGTGCCAGCATCAGACGGACTAGCGTCATCTCCTACGAGCAGTACTTC.